This TCR beta chain was sequenced in a study of neurological immune-mediated disorders. In the case of this clonotype: The junction departs from germline at one end; a sequencing error may be responsible.

CDR1 is LGHNA, CDR2 YSLEER, per germline. The length of the CDR3 is 16 residues. Template-switch 5'RACE cDNA synthesis added a 10-nucleotide unique molecular identifier. TCRdb independently ran MiXCR on the 5' RACE reads; one entry per CDR3 protein. This sample yields 60,000 or so distinct CDR3 sequences, of which about an eighth are seen a single time; about 1.7% belongs to the top ten. The sample consisted of PBMCs. The origin of this receptor is a man aged 60-69 years in good health. The chain carries TRBV4-3 and TRBJ1-2; D unresolved. Written as DNA, the CDR3 is TGCGCCAACAGCCAAGATCCGGGGAGACTTTACTATGGCTACACCTTC. It yields the protein CANSQDPGRLYYGYTF.